This entry concerns a single T cell receptor beta chain. Its specificity is unknown. This sample stems from a study of CD8 T cells in Susac syndrome. It was with random hexamers that about 0.45 to 1 ug RNA was reverse transcribed. Amplification of TCR beta CDR3 used immunoSEQ multiplex PCR across 54 Vbeta and 13 Jbeta. Using its own MiXCR run on the immunoSEQ multiplex PCR reads, TCRdb lists one record per CDR3 protein. This table holds about 430,000 distinct CDR3 sequences, 75% to 90% found once. Control patients had untreated stable or active relapsing-remitting multiple sclerosis by revised McDonald criteria. The TEMRA cells underwent FACS enrichment, while the CD8+ and CD4+ T cells underwent negative isolation. Overall study findings and caveats: The number of individuals included in the study's TCR sequencing and HLA analysis was acknowledged as relatively small.

Germline assignment: CDR1 SGHDT and CDR2 YYEEEE. CDR3 length: 13 residues. Trimming shortened V by 0 bases and J by 6 bases, and 10 bases separated the two germline ends. The chain links TRBV5-6 to TRBJ2-7; D is unclear. Material: CD8+ T cells from PBMCs. The TCR originated in a human donor with multiple sclerosis. The CDR3 DNA is TGTGCCAGCAGCTTGGATCCTGACGGCGAGCAGTACTTC. It specifies CASSLDPDGEQYF.